A selection of T cell receptor beta chains follows, all from one sample in a study of T cell repertoires in cytomegalovirus infection. Each CDR3 protein is one row after TCRdb ran MiXCR on the reads. Of some 600,000 distinct CDR3 sequences in the sample, approximately 24% were seen once. What was sequenced was CD8+ T cells from PBMCs. Source of these receptors: a human donor in good health (CMV status not recorded). Some clones in this sample may be carry-over from other donors' samples. The CDR3 runs from the conserved cysteine through the conserved F or W. Fields, in order: D gene, J gene, clone size, V gene, CDR3 protein, CDR3 DNA. The D gene is left open where the match is weak. Not all rows give a size; the values are once, few, many and, for expanded clones, a class.

.,TRBJ2-1,many,TRBV28,CASSLPSSSYNEQFF,TGTGCCAGCAGTTTGCCTTCTAGCTCCTACAATGAGCAGTTCTTC
.,TRBJ1-2,.,TRBV28,CASRGDTRYFGYTF,TGTGCCAGCAGAGGGGACACCCGATATTTCGGCTACACCTTC
.,TRBJ1-5,.,TRBV12-3/TRBV12-4,CASSFGAGVAVTQHF,TGTGCCAGCAGTTTCGGGGCAGGGGTTGCTGTGACCCAGCATTTT
TRBD2,TRBJ2-5,.,TRBV7-9,CASSLEAGTYQETQYF,TGTGCCAGCAGCTTAGAAGCGGGGACGTACCAAGAGACCCAGTACTTC
.,TRBJ1-6,.,TRBV5-5,CASSTADSGYEALHF,TGTGCCAGCAGCACGGCGGACAGTGGGTATGAGGCCCTCCACTTT
TRBD1,TRBJ1-2,.,TRBV28,CASSLAGGSNYGYTF,TGTGCCAGCAGTTTGGCAGGGGGTAGTAACTATGGCTACACCTTC
TRBD1,TRBJ1-4,many,TRBV7-2,CASSPLGQGGTNEKLFF,TGTGCCAGCAGCCCTTTAGGACAGGGCGGAACTAATGAAAAACTGTTTTTT
.,TRBJ2-7,few,TRBV29-1,CSVEFGYEQYF,TGCAGCGTTGAATTCGGTTACGAGCAGTACTTC
.,TRBJ2-6,.,TRBV29-1,CSVEDGANVLTF,TGCAGCGTTGAAGATGGGGCCAACGTCCTGACTTTC
.,TRBJ2-3,many,TRBV24-1,CATSDGRGPDTQYF,TGTGCCACCAGTGACGGCAGGGGACCAGATACGCAGTATTTT
TRBD1,TRBJ1-5,many,TRBV5-1,CASSLAGTGENQPQHF,TGCGCCAGCAGCTTGGCCGGGACAGGTGAGAATCAGCCCCAGCATTTT
TRBD2,TRBJ2-1,.,TRBV7-9,CASSLGTSRIHEQFF,TGTGCCAGCAGCTTAGGGACTAGTAGGATCCATGAGCAGTTCTTC
.,TRBJ2-5,many,TRBV7-8,CASSFRTGETQYF,TGTGCCAGCAGCTTTCGGACCGGTGAGACCCAGTACTTC
TRBD1,TRBJ1-6,.,TRBV20-1,CSARDRETGVSPLHF,TGCAGTGCTAGAGATCGCGAGACAGGGGTCTCACCCCTCCACTTT
TRBD1,TRBJ1-1,.,TRBV9,CASSVRDRGPLVTEAFF,TGTGCCAGCAGCGTCCGGGACAGGGGGCCTTTGGTCACTGAAGCTTTCTTT
.,TRBJ2-7,.,TRBV29-1,CSVFGDSYEQYF,TGCAGCGTCTTCGGGGACTCCTACGAGCAGTACTTC
TRBD2,TRBJ2-1,many,TRBV7-6,CASSFGGGAVNEQFF,TGTGCCAGCAGCTTCGGCGGGGGGGCCGTGAATGAGCAGTTCTTC
.,TRBJ2-7,.,TRBV7-9,CASSSDGRTYEQYF,TGTGCCAGCAGCTCCGACGGCCGTACCTACGAGCAGTACTTC
TRBD1,TRBJ2-1,.,TRBV28,CASSKGAVYNEQFF,TGTGCCAGCAGTAAGGGGGCAGTCTACAATGAGCAGTTCTTC
.,TRBJ1-1,many,TRBV7-9,CASISGTFEAFF,TGTGCCAGTATAAGCGGGACGTTTGAAGCTTTCTTT
TRBD1,TRBJ1-2,few,TRBV15,CATSRDPGQGEGYTF,TGTGCCACCAGCAGAGATCCGGGACAGGGGGAAGGCTACACCTTC
TRBD2,TRBJ2-3,.,TRBV14,CASSQVGLAGADTQYF,TGTGCCAGCAGCCAAGTCGGACTAGCGGGGGCAGATACGCAGTATTTT
TRBD1,TRBJ2-3,.,TRBV12-3/TRBV12-4,CASRTDRGGTDTQYF,TGTGCCAGCAGGACGGACAGGGGAGGCACAGATACGCAGTATTTT
.,TRBJ1-1,few,TRBV7-9,CASRESGRAKYTEAFF,TGTGCCAGCAGGGAATCCGGTCGGGCGAAGTACACTGAAGCTTTCTTT
.,TRBJ2-1,.,TRBV20-1,CSAIHSYNEQFF,TGCAGTGCTATTCACAGTTACAATGAGCAGTTCTTC
.,TRBJ2-4,few,TRBV5-7,CASSSQVAKNIQYF,TGTGCCAGCAGCTCTCAGGTAGCCAAAAACATTCAGTACTTC
TRBD1,TRBJ1-6,few,TRBV6-4,CASSPAPDRDSPLHF,TGTGCCAGCAGTCCCGCCCCGGACAGGGATTCACCCCTCCACTTT
TRBD2,TRBJ2-5,many,TRBV28,CASSVSGGVKETQYF,TGTGCCAGCAGTGTTAGCGGGGGGGTAAAAGAGACCCAGTACTTC
.,TRBJ1-2,.,TRBV29-1,CSVRDGVGYTF,TGCAGCGTCCGGGACGGAGTTGGCTACACCTTC
.,TRBJ1-1,.,TRBV6-6,CASSYISPTTEAFF,TGTGCCAGCAGCTATATTTCTCCCACAACTGAAGCTTTCTTT
.,TRBJ2-3,few,TRBV7-6,CASTPWGASTDTQYF,TGTGCCAGCACCCCGTGGGGCGCTAGCACAGATACGCAGTATTTT
TRBD2,TRBJ2-1,.,TRBV4-1,CASSQVSGGPDNEQFF,TGCGCCAGCAGCCAAGTTAGCGGGGGTCCCGACAATGAGCAGTTCTTC
.,TRBJ1-5,few,TRBV5-6,CASSLGGHQPQHF,TGTGCCAGCAGCTTGGGAGGGCATCAGCCCCAGCATTTT
.,TRBJ2-2,.,TRBV6-4,CASSGKENTGELFF,TGTGCCAGCAGTGGAAAGGAAAACACCGGGGAGCTGTTTTTT
TRBD2,TRBJ2-1,.,TRBV5-6,CASSLTGDFPSGGKSSYNEQFF,TGTGCCAGCAGCCTGACAGGGGACTTTCCTAGCGGGGGCAAGAGCTCCTACAATGAGCAGTTCTTC
.,TRBJ2-7,few,TRBV6-1,CASSPRKVPYEQYF,TGTGCCAGCAGTCCCCGTAAGGTACCCTACGAGCAGTACTTC
.,TRBJ1-1,few,TRBV6-5,CASSYYQGLNTEAFF,TGTGCCAGCAGTTACTACCAGGGATTGAACACTGAAGCTTTCTTT
TRBD1,TRBJ1-3,few,TRBV5-5,CASSFSGTGYDTGNTIYF,TGTGCCAGCAGCTTCTCCGGGACAGGGTATGATACTGGAAACACCATATATTTT
.,TRBJ2-2,once,TRBV7-9,CANSDRGTNTGELFF,TGTGCCAACAGCGACCGGGGCACCAACACCGGGGAGCTGTTTTTT
TRBD1,TRBJ2-1,many,TRBV11-2,CASSFRTGGYNEQFF,TGTGCCAGCAGCTTTAGGACAGGGGGTTACAATGAGCAGTTCTTC
TRBD1,TRBJ2-5,few,TRBV12-3/TRBV12-4,CASTRYRGSGETQYF,TGTGCCAGCACTCGTTACAGGGGGTCGGGGGAGACCCAGTACTTC
TRBD1,TRBJ1-1,many,TRBV7-9,CASSLGRQGDTEAFF,TGTGCCAGCAGCTTAGGGAGACAGGGGGACACTGAAGCTTTCTTT
.,TRBJ2-1,few,TRBV19,CASSTPFGSSYNEQFF,TGTGCCAGTAGTACTCCTTTCGGGAGCTCCTACAATGAGCAGTTCTTC
TRBD2,TRBJ2-1,.,TRBV7-9,CASSYSGTSGGLSYNEQFF,TGTGCCAGCAGCTATTCCGGGACTAGCGGGGGGCTCTCCTACAATGAGCAGTTCTTC
.,TRBJ2-1,.,TRBV7-9,CASSFENYNEQFF,TGTGCCAGCAGCTTTGAGAACTACAATGAGCAGTTCTTC
.,TRBJ2-1,many,TRBV6-6,CASMYGNSKQFF,TGTGCCAGCATGTATGGGAACAGTAAGCAGTTCTTC
TRBD2,TRBJ2-5,.,TRBV7-8,CASSGGGRLAGEETQYF,TGTGCCAGCAGCGGGGGGGGCCGACTAGCGGGGGAAGAGACCCAGTACTTC
.,TRBJ1-3,.,TRBV4-2,CASSQDPAGSGNTIYF,TGTGCCAGCAGCCAAGATCCCGCTGGATCCGGAAACACCATATATTTT
TRBD1,TRBJ2-7,few,TRBV20-1,CSAPRGPYEQYF,TGTAGTGCTCCCAGGGGGCCCTACGAGCAGTACTTC